The clone carrying this T cell receptor beta chain was seen only a few times. Losses at the gene ends were 6 bases for V and 8 bases for J; bases not matched to a gene: 7. There are 12 residues in the CDR3. Germline-derived CDR1 and CDR2 are SQVTM and ANQGSEA. TCRdb passed the 5' RACE reads through MiXCR, listing each CDR3 protein once. This sample yields 300,000 to 350,000 distinct CDR3 sequences, of which 3.5% to 4.5% are seen a single time; around 24% belongs to the top ten. These data belong to a study of T cells after yellow fever vaccination. The sequencing here drew on PBMCs, taken 5 days after the yellow fever booster vaccination. J is TRBJ2-1 and V is TRBV29-1; 7 bases match TRBD2. This receptor was obtained from a man aged 18 to 30 who received the YFV17D yellow fever vaccine. The CDR3 DNA reads as TGCAGCGTGGGGGAGGGGAGCGATGAGCAGTTCTTC. Translating gives CSVGEGSDEQFF.